Below, 3 T cell receptor beta chains from the same sample are listed, as sequenced in a study of cytomegalovirus exposure and HLA in healthy donors. PCR was performed using 60 Vbeta and 13 Jbeta primers. Some clones are missing from TCRdb's copy, which holds only in-frame ones; the method was immunoSEQ multiplex PCR. The profile covers 200,000 to 250,000 clones, with about 80% appearing a single time and about 0.6% taken by the ten largest. Source material: PBMCs. The receptor source for this set is a woman aged 40-49 years in good health and CMV-seronegative.

V usage is TRBV12-5 and J usage is TRBJ1-6; D unresolved. There are 16 residues in the CDR3. Trimming left V 5 bases short and J 0 bases short, with 11 bases between. Germline V gene lookup returns CDR1 LGHNT and CDR2 FRNRAP. This CDR3 is CASGTMTGSYNSPLHF. CDR3 nucleotide sequence: TGTGCTAGTGGTACCATGACGGGCTCCTATAATTCACCCCTCCACTTT.

V is TRBV5-1 and J is TRBJ1-1, with 9 bases identical to TRBD1. The V and J ends lost 4 bases and 4 bases, in that order; junction bases with no gene match: 8. The CDR3 is 15 residues long. The germline V gene encodes CDR1 SGHRS and CDR2 YFSETQ. CDR3 amino acids: CASSTTTGGATEAFF. In DNA form, the CDR3 reads TGCGCCAGCAGCACCACGACAGGGGGTGCCACTGAAGCTTTCTTT.

The J gene is TRBJ2-3, the V gene TRBV6-1; D might be TRBD1 (5 bases). Trimming removed 2 bases from V and 2 bases from J, with 8 bases in between. This CDR3 contains 14 residues. Germline V lookup: CDR1 MNHNS, CDR2 SASEGT. In DNA form, the CDR3 reads TGTGCCAGCAGTGAAAGACAGTTCACAGATACGCAGTATTTT. Protein product: CASSERQFTDTQYF.